This T cell receptor beta chain was observed in a study of T cell responses to AZD1222 COVID-19 vaccine. General study results and limits: Variant regions that are unmutated are reportedly the target of nearly half of spike-specific TCRs. Just a handful of people given AZD1222 tested seropositive at baseline. Spike-specific TCR breadth and depth were elevated following two AZD1222 doses. Most donors were white British and more were female, and clonal diversity was possibly underestimated.

Regarding this clone: Its antigen is still unknown.

Using immunoSEQ multiplex PCR, the repertoire was profiled, and TCRdb retains in-frame clones only, with some absent. Here the sample spans about 150,000 clones, approximately 90% being singletons. The CDR3 covers 14 residues. CDR1 is MGHRA, CDR2 YSYEKL, per germline. V lost 1 base and J 3 bases, leaving 10 bases between the germline ends. This sequence joins TRBV4-1 and TRBJ2-7, with unresolved D. This TCR was sampled from an adult in good health. Specimen: peripheral blood, collected on day 0 of AZD1222 vaccination. The CDR3, as DNA: TGCGCCAGCAGCCAAGGGCAGACAAACTACGAGCAGTACTTC. It encodes CASSQGQTNYEQYF.